This TCR beta chain was identified during a study of T cell responses to AZD1222 COVID-19 vaccine. The table came from immunoSEQ multiplex PCR; TCRdb's copy has only in-frame clones and leaves some out. The profile shows over 65,000 clones, approximately 78% of them singletons. This CDR3 spans 15 amino acids. V was pared by 3 bases and J by 6 bases, with 12 bases between. From germline, CDR1 is SGHDN and CDR2 FVKESK. V is TRBV14 and J is TRBJ1-6; D is unresolved. Source: peripheral blood, taken on day 0 of AZD1222 vaccination. This sequence was found in an adult in good health. The CDR3, as DNA: TGTGCCAGCAGCCAGCAACAGCACGCTAATTCACCCCTCCACTTT. Amino acid sequence: CASSQQQHANSPLHF.